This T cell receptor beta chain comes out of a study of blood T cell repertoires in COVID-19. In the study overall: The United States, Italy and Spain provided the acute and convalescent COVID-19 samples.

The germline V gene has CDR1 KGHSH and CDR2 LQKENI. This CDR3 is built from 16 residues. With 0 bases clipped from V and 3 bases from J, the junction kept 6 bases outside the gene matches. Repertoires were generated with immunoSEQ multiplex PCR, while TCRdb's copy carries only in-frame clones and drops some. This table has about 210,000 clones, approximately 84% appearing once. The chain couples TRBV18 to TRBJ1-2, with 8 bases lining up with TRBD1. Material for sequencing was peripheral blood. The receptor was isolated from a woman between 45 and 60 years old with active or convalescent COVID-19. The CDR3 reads CASSPPYRGVHYGYTF. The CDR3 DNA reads TGTGCCAGCTCACCACCCTACAGGGGGGTCCACTATGGCTACACCTTC. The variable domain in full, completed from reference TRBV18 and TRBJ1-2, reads NAGVMQNPRHLVRRRGQEARLRCSPMKGHSHVYWYRQLPEEGLKFMVYLQKENIIDESGMPKERFSAEFPKEGPSILRIQQVVRGDSAAYFCASSPPYRGVHYGYTFGSGTRLTVV.